Shown below are 32 T cell receptor beta chains from a single sample sequenced in a study of T cell responses to AZD1222 COVID-19 vaccine. Measured with immunoSEQ multiplex PCR; TCRdb has only the in-frame clones, and not every one. The sample records about 130,000 clones, over 75% being singletons. The sample consisted of peripheral blood, taken on day 0 of AZD1222 vaccination. Every receptor here comes from an adult in good health.

This rearrangement joins TRBV4-3 to TRBJ1-6; no definite D call. Trimming removed 2 bases from V and 7 bases from J, with 9 bases in between. This CDR3 comprises 14 residues. CDR1 and CDR2 (germline): LGHNA, YSLEER. In DNA, the CDR3 is TGCGCCAGCAGCCAAAATGTGGGCAATTCACCCCTCCACTTT. It is translated as CASSQNVGNSPLHF.

The CDR3 loop reads CASTLWGHTEAFF. The CDR3 DNA follows: TGTGCCAGCACCCTTTGGGGCCACACTGAAGCTTTCTTT. The gene calls are TRBV28 and TRBJ1-1; D might be TRBD1 (5 bases). Germline assignment: CDR1 MDHEN and CDR2 SYDVKM. V was shortened by 7 bases and J by 3 bases, with 12 bases between the two germline ends. This CDR3 is built from 13 residues.

The chain recombines TRBV7-8 with TRBJ2-7; D remains ambiguous. The germline gives CDR1 SGHVS, CDR2 FQNEAQ. V was shortened by 1 base and J by 4 bases, with 11 bases between the two germline ends. The CDR3 is 14 residues long. CDR3 residues: CASSLGPVTYEQYF. The CDR3, as DNA: TGTGCCAGCAGCTTAGGCCCAGTAACGTACGAGCAGTACTTC.

The chain recombines TRBV7-9 with TRBJ2-7, with TRBD1 matching over 7 bases. CDR3 length: 18 residues. The V segment lost 2 bases and the J segment 0 bases; nucleotides outside the gene matches: 13. The germline CDR1 and CDR2 sequences are SEHNR and FQNEAQ (reference sequence). CDR3 coding DNA: TGTGCCAGCAGCTTAAGGGGACAGACCCCTTCCCTCTCCTACGAGCAGTACTTC. Translating gives CASSLRGQTPSLSYEQYF.

This clone has a single count. This chain joins TRBV5-4 and TRBJ2-1; 8 nucleotides match TRBD1. V shed 1 base, J shed 0 bases, and the junction held 6 bases outside the gene matches. The CDR3 totals 17 residues. The germline V gene encodes CDR1 SGHNT and CDR2 YYREEE (reference sequence). The DNA for the CDR3 is TGTGCCAGCAGCTTGCTCCAGGGGGCGAGCTCCTACAATGAGCAGTTCTTC. Translated, it gives CASSLLQGASSYNEQFF.

This clone appeared once. This chain connects TRBV18 to TRBJ1-2, with 8 bases matching TRBD1. The V and J ends lost 6 bases and 4 bases, in that order; junction bases with no gene match: 7. Germline CDR1 reads KGHSH; CDR2 reads LQKENI. The CDR3 runs to 14 residues. CDR3 coding DNA: TGTGCCAGCTCGCGTGACAGGGGAGGCTATGGCTACACCTTC. This translates into CASSRDRGGYGYTF.

This clone was recorded only once. The chain joins TRBV30 to TRBJ1-2; D not certain. Trimming took 0 bases from V and 4 from J, leaving 12 bases between them. The CDR3 extends over 14 amino acids. The V gene's germline CDR1 is GTSNPN and CDR2 SVGIG (reference sequence). CDR3 residues: CAWSVSGYGYGYTF. CDR3 bases: TGTGCCTGGAGTGTATCGGGGTATGGCTATGGCTACACCTTC.

In DNA form, the CDR3 reads TGTGCCAGCAGTGAACGGCCAGGGGACGGCTACACCTTC. As protein: CASSERPGDGYTF. V gene TRBV2 combines with J gene TRBJ1-2; perhaps TRBD1 as D (6 bases). The CDR3 has 13 amino acids. V dropped 2 bases and J dropped 8 bases, with 12 bases sitting between them. Germline CDR1 reads SNHLY; CDR2 reads FYNNEI.

The rearrangement uses TRBV27 and TRBJ1-2; D is uncertain. Germline CDR1 and CDR2: MNHEY and SMNVEV (reference sequence). The germline V and J ends were trimmed by 6 bases and 4 bases, with 18 bases remaining between them. The CDR3 contains 15 residues. The CDR3: CASREFPLNTYGYTF. CDR3 coding DNA: TGTGCCAGCAGGGAATTTCCCTTAAACACCTATGGCTACACCTTC.

The genes are TRBV28 and TRBJ1-5; D gene unclear. The V and J ends lost 9 bases and 2 bases respectively, with 5 bases between them. Germline assignment: CDR1 MDHEN and CDR2 SYDVKM. The CDR3 is 11 residues long. The CDR3 DNA follows: TGTGCCAGTGGAGGCAATCAGCCCCAGCATTTT. It encodes CASGGNQPQHF.

The V and J genes are TRBV6-5 and TRBJ1-1; no clear D. Germline lookup yields CDR1 MNHEY and CDR2 SVGAGI. The CDR3 runs 13 residues. V shed 6 bases and J shed 1 base, with 9 bases lying between them. The CDR3 DNA reads as TGTGCCAGCAGCCATGCTTGGAACACTGAAGCTTTCTTT. Protein: CASSHAWNTEAFF.

The V call is TRBV7-9, the J call TRBJ2-1; D is uncertain. Trimming removed 1 base at V and 10 bases at J, with 14 bases between. Germline V CDR1 and CDR2: SEHNR, FQNEAQ (reference sequence). The CDR3 length is 14 residues. DNA of the CDR3: TGTGCCAGCAGCTTAGTAGTGGGTGGTAAGGAGCAGTTCTTC. Translation: CASSLVVGGKEQFF.

The rearrangement joins TRBV10-3 to TRBJ1-1; D is uncertain. Germline V CDR1 and CDR2: ENHRY, SYGVKD. The CDR3 consists of 14 residues. The V end lost 4 bases, the J end lost 7 bases, and 16 bases lay between the germline ends. CDR3 region: CAISGMEEGGEAFF. The CDR3 DNA is TGTGCCATCAGTGGAATGGAAGAGGGAGGTGAAGCTTTCTTT.

V usage is TRBV9 and J usage is TRBJ2-4; 11 bases align to TRBD2. With V trimmed by 3 bases and J by 6 bases, 5 bases remained unmatched. This CDR3 is 15 amino acids long. Germline V gene sequence: CDR1 SGDLS, CDR2 YYNGEE. CDR3 sequence reads: CASSAATSGRNIQYF. The CDR3 region has the DNA TGTGCCAGCAGCGCAGCCACTAGCGGGAGAAACATTCAGTACTTC.

The chain uses TRBV5-1 and TRBJ1-2; unclear D gene. Germline loops: CDR1 SGHRS, CDR2 YFSETQ. CDR3 size: 13 residues. V was pared by 0 bases and J by 0 bases, with 3 bases between. Here the CDR3 DNA reads TGCGCCAGCAGCTTGGCAGCTAACTATGGCTACACCTTC. This sequence encodes CASSLAANYGYTF.

The chain has TRBV4-3 and TRBJ2-1; no definite D call. V was cut by 1 base and J by 3 bases, with 16 bases left in between. The germline V gene has CDR1 LGHNA and CDR2 YSLEER. The CDR3 runs 17 residues. The CDR3 reads CASSQADDAWSYNEQFF. CDR3 nucleotides: TGCGCCAGCAGCCAAGCAGACGATGCGTGGAGCTACAATGAGCAGTTCTTC.

V and J are TRBV14 and TRBJ2-5; D might be TRBD1 (6 bases). V gave up 4 bases and J gave up 4 bases, with 13 bases separating them. Germline V CDR1 and CDR2: SGHDN, FVKESK. The CDR3 has 14 amino acids. CDR3 in DNA: TGTGCCAGCAGCCGTTTGGGGACAAGAGAGACCCAGTACTTC. Translation gives CASSRLGTRETQYF.

The CDR3 region has the DNA TGCAGCGTTCTTTCCTTATACTATGGCTACACCTTC. It yields the protein CSVLSLYYGYTF. The chain couples TRBV29-1 to TRBJ1-2; D unresolved. The CDR3 is 12 amino acids. Per germline, CDR1 SQVTM and CDR2 ANQGSEA. V lost 5 bases to trimming and J lost 3 bases, with 10 bases between them.

CDR3 sequence: CASSPTGVGNQPQHF. In DNA form, the CDR3 reads TGTGCCAGCAGTCCAACGGGGGTAGGCAATCAGCCCCAGCATTTT. V and J are TRBV6-5 and TRBJ1-5, with TRBD1 as a possible D gene (5 bases). The CDR3 runs to 15 residues. The V end lost 5 bases, the J end lost 2 bases, and 13 bases lay between the germline ends. Germline assignment: CDR1 MNHEY and CDR2 SVGAGI.

This chain connects TRBV21-1 to TRBJ1-2. TRBV21-1 is recorded as a pseudogene. The CDR3 runs 13 residues. The CDR3 bases are TGTGCCAGCAGCACCGGACGGACTTATGGCTACACCTTC. As protein: CASSTGRTYGYTF.

CDR3 amino acids: CASSQEGGYGLGGYTF. CDR3 bases: TGTGCCAGCAGCCAAGAAGGAGGGTACGGCCTCGGAGGCTACACCTTC. V is TRBV4-2 and J is TRBJ1-2; unclear D gene. V was pared by 0 bases and J by 8 bases, with 19 bases between. The germline V gene encodes CDR1 LGHNA and CDR2 YNFKEQ. This CDR3 has 16 residues.

V and J are TRBV6-5 and TRBJ2-7, with D possibly matching TRBD1 (6 bases). This CDR3 region has 15 residues. Germline V gene lookup returns CDR1 MNHEY and CDR2 SVGAGI. Trimming shortened V by 2 bases and J by 1 base, and 12 bases separated the two germline ends. CDR3 bases: TGTGCCAGCAGTTACCAGGGGTTACCGTCCTACGAGCAGTACTTC. Its translation is CASSYQGLPSYEQYF.

The chain uses TRBV24-1 and TRBJ1-3; a possible D gene is TRBD1 (5 bases). The CDR3 has 15 residues. The germline V gene encodes CDR1 KGHDR and CDR2 SFDVKD. V dropped 3 bases and J dropped 4 bases, with 12 bases sitting between them. The CDR3 DNA is TGTGCCACCAGTGATGCAAGGGGTCGGGGAAACACCATATATTTT. This codes for CATSDARGRGNTIYF.

The chain uses TRBV10-3 and TRBJ1-2; D is undetermined. Germline-derived CDR1 and CDR2 are ENHRY and SYGVKD. The CDR3 loop spans 13 amino acids. V dropped 7 bases and J dropped 2 bases, with 11 bases sitting between them. CDR3 nucleotide sequence: TGTGCCATCATTCATGGAGGGAACTATGGCTACACCTTC. It encodes CAIIHGGNYGYTF.

The J gene is TRBJ2-7, the V gene TRBV9; D is uncertain. The CDR3 runs 14 residues. V lost 0 bases and J 2 bases, leaving 9 bases between the germline ends. CDR1 and CDR2 (germline): SGDLS, YYNGEE. DNA for the CDR3: TGTGCCAGCAGCGTAGAACCCGGCCCCTACGAGCAGTACTTC. It translates to CASSVEPGPYEQYF.

This chain links TRBV7-2 with TRBJ2-1; D is ambiguous. The CDR3 totals 15 residues. In germline, CDR1 is SGHTA, CDR2 FQGNSA. V was trimmed by 1 base and J by 7 bases, leaving 14 bases between them. The CDR3 nucleotides read TGTGCCAGCAGCTTAGACGGAAGGCTTTGGAATGAGCAGTTCTTC. This translates into CASSLDGRLWNEQFF.

V is TRBV7-9 and J is TRBJ1-3; 8 bases match TRBD1. This CDR3 has 21 residues. Germline trimming cut 5 bases from V and 0 bases from J; bases unmatched to any gene: 21. In germline, CDR1 is SEHNR, CDR2 FQNEAQ (reference sequence). Written as DNA, the CDR3 is TGTGCCAGCAGCACCTTAGCCGTTGGGACAGGAGAACTCGCCTCTGGAAACACCATATATTTT. It specifies CASSTLAVGTGELASGNTIYF.

CDR3 sequence (DNA): TGTGCCAGCAGTGAAGGGTACACCGGGGAGCTGTTTTTT. This gives the protein CASSEGYTGELFF. The V and J genes are TRBV6-1 and TRBJ2-2, with no clear D. Germline CDR1 reads MNHNS; CDR2 reads SASEGT. The CDR3 is 13 residues long. V lost 1 base and J 3 bases, leaving 3 bases between the germline ends.

This clone was detected only a few times. The DNA of the CDR3 is TGTGCCAGCAGCTCGGCCGCGGCCACAGGACGCAATCAGCCCCAGCATTTT. Translating it yields CASSSAAATGRNQPQHF. The genes are TRBV5-6 and TRBJ1-5, with D possibly being TRBD1 (5 bases). CDR1 and CDR2 (germline): SGHDT, YYEEEE. The CDR3 is 17 residues long. The germline V and J ends were trimmed by 3 bases and 2 bases, with 18 bases remaining between them.

This chain joins TRBV27 and TRBJ2-2, with TRBD2 matching over 7 bases. Germline CDR1 is MNHEY and CDR2 is SMNVEV (reference sequence). With V trimmed by 8 bases and J by 7 bases, 13 bases remained unmatched. This CDR3 region has 15 residues. DNA for the CDR3: TGTGCCAGCCGCATGGCGGGGGATGGGATCGGGGAGCTGTTTTTT. This translates into CASRMAGDGIGELFF.

The gene calls are TRBV11-3 and TRBJ2-1, with D possibly being TRBD2 (5 bases). The CDR3 sequence is 11 residues long. V was trimmed by 9 bases and J by 7 bases, leaving 10 bases between them. CDR1 SGHNT and CDR2 YENEEA come from the germline V gene. The CDR3 sequence: CASGSRNEQFF. The CDR3 DNA follows: TGTGCCAGTGGGAGCAGGAATGAGCAGTTCTTC.

The V gene is TRBV6-2 or TRBV6-3, the J gene TRBJ2-7; the D gene is possibly TRBD2 (6 bases). CDR3 size: 17 residues. Per germline, CDR1 MNHEY and CDR2 SVGEGT. The V gene lost 2 bases and the J gene lost 3 bases, with 20 bases spanning the gap. The chain's CDR3 is CASSYRPKGGADYEQYF. DNA of the CDR3: TGTGCCAGCAGTTACCGCCCCAAGGGCGGGGCAGACTACGAGCAGTACTTC.